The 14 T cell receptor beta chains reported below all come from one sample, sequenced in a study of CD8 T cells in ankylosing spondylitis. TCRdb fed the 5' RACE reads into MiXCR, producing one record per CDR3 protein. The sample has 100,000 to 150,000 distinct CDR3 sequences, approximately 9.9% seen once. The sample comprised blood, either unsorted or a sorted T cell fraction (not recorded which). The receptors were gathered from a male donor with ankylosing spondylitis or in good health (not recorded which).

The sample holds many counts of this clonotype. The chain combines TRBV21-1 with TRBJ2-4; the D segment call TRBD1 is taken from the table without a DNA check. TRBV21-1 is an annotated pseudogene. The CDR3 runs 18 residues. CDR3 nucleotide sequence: TGTGCCAGCAGCATAAAACGGGAACAGGGGTTTGACAAAAACATTCAGTACTTC. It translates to CASSIKREQGFDKNIQYF.

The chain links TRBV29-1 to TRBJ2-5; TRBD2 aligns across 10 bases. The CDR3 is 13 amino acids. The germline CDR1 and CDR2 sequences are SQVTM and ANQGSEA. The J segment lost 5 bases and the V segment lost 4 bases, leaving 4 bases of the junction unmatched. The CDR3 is CSVVAGGDETQYF. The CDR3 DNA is TGCAGCGTTGTAGCGGGAGGTGATGAGACCCAGTACTTC.

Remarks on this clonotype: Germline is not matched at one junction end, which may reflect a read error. CDR3 amino acids: CCARLPGLAGDNEQFF. DNA of the CDR3: TGCTGTGCTAGATTACCGGGACTAGCGGGGGACAATGAGCAGTTCTTC. The chain carries TRBV20-1 and TRBJ2-1; 14 nucleotides align to TRBD2. Per germline, CDR1 DFQATT and CDR2 SNEGSKA (reference sequence). The CDR3 covers 16 residues.

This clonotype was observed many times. This CDR3 is CSARDMTGSAEKLFF. In DNA form, the CDR3 reads TGCAGTGCTAGGGACATGACAGGGTCTGCGGAAAAACTGTTTTTT. The gene calls are TRBV20-1 and TRBJ1-4; 7 nucleotides line up with TRBD1. The CDR3 is made up of 15 amino acids. V lost 3 bases to trimming and J lost 8 bases; unmatched junction nucleotides: 12. Germline values: CDR1 DFQATT, CDR2 SNEGSKA (reference sequence).

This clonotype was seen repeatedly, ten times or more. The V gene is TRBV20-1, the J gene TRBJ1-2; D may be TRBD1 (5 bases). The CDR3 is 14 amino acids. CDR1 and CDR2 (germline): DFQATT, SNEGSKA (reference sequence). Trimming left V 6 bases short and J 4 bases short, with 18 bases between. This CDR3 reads CSAPNQQDTYGYTF. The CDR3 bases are TGCAGTGCACCAAATCAACAGGACACCTATGGCTACACCTTC.

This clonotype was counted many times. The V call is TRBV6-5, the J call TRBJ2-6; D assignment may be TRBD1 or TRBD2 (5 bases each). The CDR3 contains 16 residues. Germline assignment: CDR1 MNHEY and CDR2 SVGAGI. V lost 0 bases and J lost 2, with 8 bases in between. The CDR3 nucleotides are TGTGCCAGCAGTTACTCGAGGGGCGCTGGGGCCAACGTCCTGACTTTC. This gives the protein CASSYSRGAGANVLTF.

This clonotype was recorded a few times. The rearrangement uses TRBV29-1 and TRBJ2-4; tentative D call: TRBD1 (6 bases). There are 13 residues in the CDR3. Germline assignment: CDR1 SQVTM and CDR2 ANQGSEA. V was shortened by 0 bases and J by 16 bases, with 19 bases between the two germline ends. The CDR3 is CSVEEPTGYYRYF. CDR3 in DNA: TGCAGCGTTGAAGAGCCAACAGGGTATTATCGATACTTC.

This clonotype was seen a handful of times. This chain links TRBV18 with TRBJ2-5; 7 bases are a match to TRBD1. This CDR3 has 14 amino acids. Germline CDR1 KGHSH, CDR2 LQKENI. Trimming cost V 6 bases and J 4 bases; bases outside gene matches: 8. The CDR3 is CASSSDRVTETQYF. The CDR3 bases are TGTGCCAGCTCGTCAGACAGGGTTACAGAGACCCAGTACTTC.

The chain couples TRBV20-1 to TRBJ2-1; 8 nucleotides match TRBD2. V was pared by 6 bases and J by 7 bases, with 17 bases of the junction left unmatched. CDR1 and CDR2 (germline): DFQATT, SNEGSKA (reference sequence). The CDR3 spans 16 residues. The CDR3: CSAINTGTSYTNEQFF. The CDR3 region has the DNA TGCAGTGCAATCAACACCGGGACTAGTTACACGAATGAGCAGTTCTTC.

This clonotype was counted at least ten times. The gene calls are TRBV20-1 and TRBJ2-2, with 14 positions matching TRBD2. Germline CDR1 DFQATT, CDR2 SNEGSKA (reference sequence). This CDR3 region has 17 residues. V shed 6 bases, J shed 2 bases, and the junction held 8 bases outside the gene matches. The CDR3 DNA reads TGCAGTGCGGCCTCGGGACTAGCGGGAGTCAACACCGGGGAGCTGTTTTTT. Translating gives CSAASGLAGVNTGELFF.

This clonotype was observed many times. CDR3 bases: TGTGCCTGGAGGGGCCTTGTTCGCGGCAAAAACTACGAGCAGTACTTC. It yields the protein CAWRGLVRGKNYEQYF. This chain uses TRBV30 with TRBJ2-7, with no clear D. This CDR3 spans 16 amino acids. The germline CDR1 and CDR2 sequences are GTSNPN and SVGIG (reference sequence). V lost 3 bases, J lost 3 bases, and 21 bases lay in between.

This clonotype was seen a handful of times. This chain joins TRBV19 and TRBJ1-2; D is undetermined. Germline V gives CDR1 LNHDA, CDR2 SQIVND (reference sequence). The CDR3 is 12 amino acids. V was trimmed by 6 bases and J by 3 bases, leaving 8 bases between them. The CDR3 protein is CASREGYYGYTF. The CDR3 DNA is TGTGCCAGTAGAGAAGGATACTATGGCTACACCTTC.

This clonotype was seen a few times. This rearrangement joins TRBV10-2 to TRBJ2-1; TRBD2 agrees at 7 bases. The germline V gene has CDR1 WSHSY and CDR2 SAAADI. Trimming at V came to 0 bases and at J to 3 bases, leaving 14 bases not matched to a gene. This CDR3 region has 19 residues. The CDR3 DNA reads TGCGCCAGCAGTGAGTCTTCTCTGGCGGGACTACCCCTCTACAATGAGCAGTTCTTC. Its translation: CASSESSLAGLPLYNEQFF.

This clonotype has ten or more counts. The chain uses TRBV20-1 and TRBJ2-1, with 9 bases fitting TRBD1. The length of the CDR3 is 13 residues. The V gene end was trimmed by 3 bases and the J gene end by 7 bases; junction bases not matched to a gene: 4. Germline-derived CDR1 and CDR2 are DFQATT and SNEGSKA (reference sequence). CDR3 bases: TGCAGTGCTAGTGGGACAGGGAGGAATGAGCAGTTCTTC. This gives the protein CSASGTGRNEQFF.